One T cell receptor (beta chain) is described in this entry. V dropped 8 bases and J dropped 1; count of bases not matched to a gene: 9. The germline CDR1 and CDR2 sequences are LNHDA and SQIVND (reference sequence). This CDR3 is 15 amino acids long. Repertoires were generated with immunoSEQ multiplex PCR, while TCRdb's copy carries only in-frame clones and drops some. The table includes 100,000 to 130,000 clones, around 88% detected once. These data come from a study of blood T cell repertoires in COVID-19. About the study: Samples came from the United States, Italy and Spain, spanning acute and convalescent COVID-19.

The rearrangement joins TRBV19 to TRBJ2-3; 7 bases map to TRBD1. The specimen was peripheral blood. The TCR sequence derives from a man in his fifties with active or convalescent COVID-19. As DNA, the CDR3 is TGTGCCAGTGAACCTCGACAGGGTGGCACAGATACGCAGTATTTT. Encoded protein: CASEPRQGGTDTQYF.